This TCR beta chain was identified during a study of blood T cell repertoires in COVID-19. Study-level background: COVID-19 samples, acute and convalescent, were from the United States, Italy and Spain. PBMCs, B-cell-depleted T cells, or T cells provided the cDNA or gDNA that made up the material.

Germline values: CDR1 SEHNR, CDR2 FQNEAQ (reference sequence). The CDR3 is 15 residues long. V lost 6 bases to trimming and J lost 5 bases; unmatched junction nucleotides: 5. In the original analysis: It was from reference gene primer amplification that nucleated cell counts were estimated. The data were produced by immunoSEQ multiplex PCR, yet TCRdb's version contains in-frame clones alone and is incomplete. V and J calls and clone size are as listed in that table; D and trimming were resolved from the DNA. Counted here are 130,000 to 150,000 clones, approximately 83% occurring once; the ten biggest clones make up roughly 8%. The Seattle site enrolled patients during active infection and followed them longitudinally.

The receptor comes from a woman between 55 and 75 years old with COVID-19, enrolled during active disease. This chain joins TRBV7-9 and TRBJ1-6; the match to TRBD1 covers 9 bases. Sample: peripheral blood. CDR3 sequence: CASRPGTGHNSPLHF. CDR3 bases: TGTGCCAGCAGACCCGGGACAGGGCATAATTCACCCCTCCACTTT.